Listed here are 2 T cell receptor beta chains from one sample, sequenced in a study of CD8+ T cells in alopecia areata. The sequencing template was cDNA reverse transcribed from extracted RNA. Generated by immunoSEQ multiplex PCR, the TCRdb table keeps only in-frame clones and is missing some. The sample holds 65,000 to 95,000 clones, roughly 47% seen once. The sequencing input was NKG2D-high CD8+ T cells sorted from blood. All receptors come from a human donor with alopecia areata.

The chain carries TRBV11-3 and TRBJ2-7; maybe TRBD2 (5 bases). Germline lookup yields CDR1 SGHNT and CDR2 YENEEA. V was clipped by 1 base and J by 2 bases, with 12 bases between them. This CDR3 is built from 15 residues. The CDR3 region has the DNA TGTGCCAGCAGCTTAGCACACGACGGGACCTACGAGCAGTACTTC. It specifies CASSLAHDGTYEQYF.

The CDR3 bases are TGTGCCACCTGGTTCTACAATGAGCAGTTCTTC. Protein product: CATWFYNEQFF. The chain uses TRBV5-4 and TRBJ2-1, with D hard to call. CDR3 length equals 11 residues. Germline CDR1 and CDR2: SGHNT and YYREEE (reference sequence). The V gene lost 9 bases and the J gene lost 3 bases, with 7 bases spanning the gap.